The next 23 T cell receptor beta chains were all read from a single sample in a study of T-cell reconstitution after alpha-beta-depleted transplantation in children. Construction of the TCRbeta library involved unique molecular identifiers. Using its own MiXCR run on the PCR reads, TCRdb lists one record per CDR3 protein. The sample carries approximately 500,000 distinct CDR3 sequences, roughly a tenth recorded once. The sample here was PBMCs, taken before TCRalphabeta/CD19-depleted stem cell transplant. The receptors originated from a child between 2 and 9 years old with inherited bone marrow failure, due to receive a stem cell transplant.

V and J are TRBV7-9 and TRBJ2-3, with TRBD2 as a possible D gene (5 bases). Trimming took off 0 bases at V and 4 bases at J, with 14 bases between the two ends. CDR1 and CDR2 (germline): SEHNR, FQNEAQ (reference sequence). The CDR3 loop spans 16 amino acids. CDR3 sequence: CASSLAMRGFADTQYF. CDR3 bases: TGTGCCAGCAGCTTAGCGATGAGAGGGTTCGCAGATACGCAGTATTTT.

This clonotype was found many times. The chain has TRBV12-3 or TRBV12-4 and TRBJ1-1; D is possibly TRBD1 (5 bases). This CDR3 is 15 amino acids long. Trimming shortened V by 2 bases and J by 4 bases, and 14 bases separated the two germline ends. The chain's CDR3 is CASSLNSAGSTEAFF. In nucleotides, the CDR3 is TGTGCCAGCAGTTTAAATTCGGCAGGGAGCACTGAAGCTTTCTTT.

This clonotype was picked up many times. V is TRBV5-8 and J is TRBJ2-7; 8 nucleotides align to TRBD1. The CDR3 has 15 amino acids. Germline-derived CDR1 and CDR2 are SGHTS and YDEGEE. Losses at the gene ends were 3 bases for V and 6 bases for J; bases not matched to a gene: 11. This CDR3 is CASSSADRVAIEQYF. The CDR3 DNA sequence: TGTGCCAGCAGCTCCGCGGACAGGGTGGCAATCGAGCAGTACTTC.

This clonotype showed up many times. The J gene is TRBJ2-7, the V gene TRBV27; possibly TRBD2 for D (5 bases). The V and J ends lost 2 bases and 3 bases respectively, with 11 bases between them. CDR3 length equals 14 residues. From germline, CDR1 is MNHEY and CDR2 SMNVEV (reference sequence). CDR3: CASSLREGVYEQYF. In DNA form, the CDR3 reads TGTGCCAGCAGTTTACGTGAGGGAGTCTACGAGCAGTACTTC.

Ten or more counts support this clonotype. The rearrangement uses TRBV12-3 or TRBV12-4 and TRBJ1-5; 7 positions agree with TRBD1. Trimming took 8 bases from V and 3 from J; bases not matched to a gene: 7. The CDR3 is 14 amino acids. This chain's CDR3 is CASSGTAYNQPQHF. CDR3 nucleotide sequence: TGTGCCAGCTCCGGGACAGCCTACAATCAGCCCCAGCATTTT.

This clonotype was found many times. The genes are TRBV28 and TRBJ2-7; 9 nucleotides line up with TRBD2. The J segment lost 6 bases and the V segment lost 4 bases, leaving 1 base of the junction unmatched. The CDR3 has 12 residues. In germline, CDR1 is MDHEN, CDR2 SYDVKM. CDR3 sequence: CASSSREGEQYF. The CDR3 nucleotides are TGTGCCAGCAGTTCGCGGGAGGGCGAGCAGTACTTC.

In regard to this clonotype: One base away lies a much larger clone, so this may be a sequencing read error. This rearrangement joins TRBV11-1 to TRBJ1-1, with D uncertain. Germline V CDR1 and CDR2: SGHAT, FQDESV (reference sequence). V was trimmed by 5 bases and J by 2 bases, leaving 9 bases between them. The CDR3 is 13 amino acids. CDR3 loop: CASSPDHNTEAFF. DNA of the CDR3: TGTGCCAGCAGCCCGGACCATAACACTGAAGCTTTCTTT. The complete variable domain, with remaining parts taken from reference TRBV11-1 and TRBJ1-1, reads EAEVAQSPRYKITEKSQAVAFWCDPISGHATLYWYRQILGQGPELLVQFQDESVVDDSQLPKDRFSAERLKGVDSTLKIQPAELGDSAMYLCASSPDHNTEAFFGQGTRLTVV.

As regards this clonotype: Since a much larger clone is just one base distant, this may be a read error. The rearrangement uses TRBV6-2 or TRBV6-3 and TRBJ2-7, with D perhaps matching TRBD1 (5 bases). Germline V CDR1 and CDR2: MNHEY, SVGEGT. CDR3 length: 17 amino acids. CDR3 region: CASSLQSLRDRFYKQYF. In DNA form, the CDR3 reads TGTGCCAGCAGTTTGCAAAGCCTTCGCGACAGATTCTACAAGCAGTACTTC.

The J gene is TRBJ2-7, the V gene TRBV20-1; 7 nucleotides align to TRBD2. Germline CDR1 reads DFQATT; CDR2 reads SNEGSKA (reference sequence). This CDR3 spans 13 amino acids. CDR3 sequence reads: CRGGGPSSYEQYF. DNA for the CDR3: TGCAGGGGGGGGGGACCATCCTCCTACGAGCAGTACTTC.

As regards this clonotype: A much larger clone differs by one base, so this may be a read error. The conserved final phenylalanine or tryptophan is absent from the CDR3, which likely points to a read error. This chain links TRBV5-1 with TRBJ2-1; D gene unclear. CDR3 length equals 15 residues. Germline values: CDR1 SGHRS, CDR2 YFSETQ. Trimming took off 0 bases at V and 3 bases at J, with 10 bases between the two ends. In nucleotides, the CDR3 is TGCGCCAGCAGCTTGGCCGGATCCATCTACAATGAGCAGTTCCTC. Translation gives CASSLAGSIYNEQFL.

The chain employs TRBV29-1 and TRBJ2-7, with 11 positions matching TRBD1. Germline V gene data show CDR1 as SQVTM and CDR2 as ANQGSEA. The CDR3 has 14 amino acids. J was trimmed by 2 bases and V by 4 bases; bases with no gene match: 4. The CDR3 sequence is CSVAPGQGAYEQYF. CDR3 DNA sequence: TGCAGCGTTGCGCCGGGACAGGGGGCCTACGAGCAGTACTTC.

This clonotype was counted only a few times. The J gene is TRBJ2-1, the V gene TRBV28, with D perhaps TRBD1 (6 bases). CDR3 size: 15 residues. V lost 7 bases and J 12 bases, leaving 25 bases between the germline ends. Germline CDR1 is MDHEN and CDR2 is SYDVKM. CDR3 amino acids: CASTTTGTHSLWQFF. The CDR3 DNA reads as TGTGCCAGCACCACCACCGGGACACACTCTCTATGGCAGTTCTTC.

This clonotype was observed many times. J is TRBJ2-3 and V is TRBV4-2, with TRBD2 as a possible D gene (6 bases). This CDR3 has 17 residues. Germline V gene lookup returns CDR1 LGHNA and CDR2 YNFKEQ. V lost 0 bases, J lost 0 bases, and 13 bases lay in between. As DNA, the CDR3 is TGTGCCAGCAGCCAAGATCTAGCGCACAGAAGCACAGATACGCAGTATTTT. As protein: CASSQDLAHRSTDTQYF.

Ten or more counts support this clonotype. The chain has TRBV7-7 and TRBJ2-1; TRBD2 matches at 8 bases. V lost 5 bases and J lost 9; bases outside the gene matches: 6. The CDR3 is made up of 13 amino acids. The V gene's germline CDR1 is SSHAT and CDR2 FNYEAQ (reference sequence). The CDR3 protein is CASSNGLAVEQFF. In DNA, the CDR3 is TGTGCCAGCAGCAACGGACTAGCTGTTGAGCAGTTCTTC.

This clonotype was detected a few times. CDR3 sequence (DNA): TGCAGTGCCCAACTTGACAGAGGTGGCAATCAGCCCCAGCATTTT. This gives the protein CSAQLDRGGNQPQHF. The gene calls are TRBV20-1 and TRBJ1-5, with TRBD1 as a possible D gene (5 bases). The CDR3 is made up of 15 amino acids. Germline values: CDR1 DFQATT, CDR2 SNEGSKA (reference sequence). V was clipped by 6 bases and J by 2 bases, with 17 bases between them.

This clonotype appeared many times. The chain combines TRBV20-1 with TRBJ2-2, with 9 bases lining up with TRBD1. This CDR3 has 12 residues. Germline assignment: CDR1 DFQATT and CDR2 SNEGSKA (reference sequence). V shed 8 bases, J shed 7 bases, and the junction held 5 bases outside the gene matches. CDR3 sequence: CSPQGANGELFF. CDR3 in DNA: TGCAGTCCACAGGGGGCCAACGGGGAGCTGTTTTTT.

This clonotype occurred many times. This chain connects TRBV24-1 to TRBJ2-3; D uncertain. The V and J ends lost 0 bases and 3 bases respectively, with 6 bases between them. Germline V CDR1 and CDR2: KGHDR, SFDVKD. This CDR3 is built from 14 residues. The DNA for the CDR3 is TGTGCCACCAGTGATTTGGACGGGACAGATACGCAGTATTTT. It codes for CATSDLDGTDTQYF.

This clonotype has at least ten counts. V and J are TRBV27 and TRBJ2-7; 8 nucleotides agree with TRBD1. The CDR3 runs to 13 residues. The trim removed 6 bases at V and 5 bases at J, leaving 6 bases unmatched. CDR1 MNHEY and CDR2 SMNVEV come from the germline V gene (reference sequence). The CDR3 coding sequence is TGTGCCAGCAGGCTCATACAGGGGGACGAGCAGTACTTC. The encoded protein is CASRLIQGDEQYF.

This clonotype was detected only a few times. This rearrangement joins TRBV29-1 to TRBJ2-7, with D perhaps matching TRBD1 (6 bases). This CDR3 region has 13 residues. Germline V gene lookup returns CDR1 SQVTM and CDR2 ANQGSEA. The germline V and J ends were trimmed by 4 bases and 0 bases, with 10 bases remaining between them. The CDR3 coding sequence is TGCAGCGTTGCCCTGACAGGCTCCTACGAGCAGTACTTC. This translates into CSVALTGSYEQYF.

This clonotype has a count of ten or more. The chain links TRBV5-6 to TRBJ2-7; a weak D match, TRBD1 (5 bases). In germline, CDR1 is SGHDT, CDR2 YYEEEE. CDR3 length equals 14 residues. Trimming cost V 1 base and J 4 bases, with 12 bases left between them. In nucleotides, the CDR3 is TGTGCCAGCAGCTTGTTACAGGAAACATACGAGCAGTACTTC. This codes for CASSLLQETYEQYF.

This clonotype was seen at least ten times. The chain links TRBV29-1 to TRBJ1-1, with TRBD1 matching 7 bases. Germline CDR1 and CDR2: SQVTM and ANQGSEA. The CDR3 sequence is 14 residues long. J was trimmed by 1 base and V by 3 bases; bases with no gene match: 5. The CDR3 sequence is CSVEHRGGNTEAFF. The CDR3 nucleotides read TGCAGCGTTGAGCACAGGGGTGGGAACACTGAAGCTTTCTTT. The full variable domain, with the rest looked up from reference TRBV29-1 and TRBJ1-1, is SAVISQKPSRDICQRGTSLTIQCQVDSQVTMMFWYRQQPGQSLTLIATANQGSEATYESGFVIDKFPISRPNLTFSTLTVSNMSPEDSSIYLCSVEHRGGNTEAFFGQGTRLTVV.

This clonotype was seen many times. V usage is TRBV7-9 and J usage is TRBJ2-1, with 7 bases lining up with TRBD1. The CDR3 has 14 amino acids. Germline V gene data show CDR1 as SEHNR and CDR2 as FQNEAQ (reference sequence). The V segment lost 5 bases and the J segment 4 bases; nucleotides outside the gene matches: 5. CDR3 coding DNA: TGTGCCAGCAGCGCGAGGGACAGTTACAATGAGCAGTTCTTC. It is translated as CASSARDSYNEQFF.

This clonotype showed up many times. The genes are TRBV6-2 or TRBV6-3 and TRBJ2-1; a weak D match, TRBD2 (6 bases). The CDR3 is made up of 15 amino acids. Trimming took off 3 bases at V and 8 bases at J, with 17 bases between the two ends. From germline, CDR1 is MNHEY and CDR2 SVGEGT. The CDR3 DNA is TGTGCCAGCAGTTATTGGGCGGGACGGGGAGATGAGCAGTTCTTC. Translating gives CASSYWAGRGDEQFF.